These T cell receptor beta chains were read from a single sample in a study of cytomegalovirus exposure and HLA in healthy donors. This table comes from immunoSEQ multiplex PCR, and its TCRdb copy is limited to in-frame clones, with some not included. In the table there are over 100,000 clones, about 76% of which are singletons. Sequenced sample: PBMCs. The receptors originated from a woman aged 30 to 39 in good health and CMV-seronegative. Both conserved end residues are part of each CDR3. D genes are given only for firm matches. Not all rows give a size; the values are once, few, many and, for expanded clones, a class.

CASSSGSLPVHEQYF TGCGCCAGCAGCTCGGGATCTCTCCCCGTCCACGAGCAGTACTTC once TRBV5-1 . TRBJ2-7
CASRDTGLGYGYTF TGTGCCAGCAGGGATACAGGGCTGGGGTATGGCTACACCTTC . TRBV6-5 . TRBJ1-2
CASSVTSRQETQYF TGTGCCAGCTCGGTGACAAGCCGACAAGAGACCCAGTACTTC . TRBV7-8 . TRBJ2-5
CASSQTGKGPQETQYF TGCGCCAGCAGCCAGACAGGGAAGGGCCCCCAGGAGACCCAGTACTTC . TRBV5-1 TRBD1 TRBJ2-5
CASSEARDFRPGELFF TGTGCCAGCAGCGAAGCCCGGGACTTTCGTCCCGGGGAGCTGTTTTTT . TRBV7-9 . TRBJ2-2
CATSRDSEVFGQSSYEQYF TGTGCCACCAGCAGAGATAGTGAAGTTTTCGGACAGAGCTCCTACGAGCAGTACTTC once TRBV15 . TRBJ2-7
CASSLIGTGAFNTEAFF TGTGCCAGCAGCTTAATTGGGACAGGGGCCTTCAACACTGAAGCTTTCTTT . TRBV7-2 TRBD1 TRBJ1-1
CASSRSGTSGNTGELFF TGTGCCAGCAGCCGATCCGGGACTAGCGGGAACACCGGGGAGCTGTTTTTT . TRBV7-3 TRBD2 TRBJ2-2
CASTGGTSGANYGETQYF TGCGCCAGCACCGGGGGGACTAGCGGGGCCAACTACGGGGAGACCCAGTACTTC . TRBV5-1 TRBD2 TRBJ2-5
CASSIPTGSYEQYF TGTGCCAGTAGTATCCCGACAGGCTCCTACGAGCAGTACTTC once TRBV19 . TRBJ2-7
CASSLLLGQGFGYTF TGTGCCAGCAGCTTACTTCTCGGACAGGGGTTTGGCTACACCTTC . TRBV5-6 TRBD1 TRBJ1-2
CASSLVRRYEQYF TGTGCCAGCAGCTTAGTGCGCCGCTACGAGCAGTACTTC . TRBV7-2 . TRBJ2-7
CSVEGGSGRSPFF TGCAGCGTTGAGGGCGGTAGCGGGAGATCTCCGTTCTTC once TRBV29-1 TRBD2 TRBJ2-1
CASSHLLYGYTF TGTGCCAGCAGCCACCTATTATATGGCTACACCTTC once TRBV9 . TRBJ1-2
CASSLDWDTQYF TGTGCCAGCAGCTTGGACTGGGATACGCAGTATTTT . TRBV7-9 . TRBJ2-3
CASSYEQYQPQHF TGTGCCAGCAGTTACGAACAGTATCAGCCCCAGCATTTT . TRBV6-5 . TRBJ1-5
CASAFGGAGGELFF TGCGCCAGCGCCTTTGGGGGCGCGGGCGGGGAGCTGTTTTTT few TRBV5-1 . TRBJ2-2
CASLHSSGNTIYF TGTGCCAGCCTTCACAGCTCTGGAAACACCATATATTTT . TRBV28 . TRBJ1-3
CASSSQTGSRAEAFF TGTGCCAGCAGCTCTCAGACAGGCTCGAGGGCTGAAGCTTTCTTT few TRBV7-2 . TRBJ1-1
CASSDPSGGRPTQYF TGTGCCAGCAGTGATCCGTCGGGGGGAAGGCCTACGCAGTATTTT . TRBV6-6 TRBD2 TRBJ2-3
CASSFETSLRKTQYF TGTGCCAGCAGTTTCGAGACTAGCTTGAGGAAGACCCAGTACTTC . TRBV28 TRBD2 TRBJ2-5
CASTSDIGREKLFF TGTGCCAGCACCTCGGACATCGGGAGGGAAAAACTGTTTTTT . TRBV2 . TRBJ1-4
CSVEYGENVGDTQYF TGCAGCGTTGAGTATGGAGAAAATGTAGGAGATACGCAGTATTTT . TRBV29-1 . TRBJ2-3
CSSSPALITENQETQYF TGTTCCAGCAGCCCAGCCCTAATCACAGAAAACCAAGAGACCCAGTACTTC . TRBV7-9 . TRBJ2-5
CASSLEVGTEAFF TGTGCCAGCAGCTTGGAGGTTGGCACTGAAGCTTTCTTT . TRBV7-6 . TRBJ1-1
CASSEGSGRGANVLTF TGTGCCAGCAGCGAGGGTTCAGGGAGGGGGGCCAACGTCCTGACTTTC . TRBV7-6 . TRBJ2-6
CASSFWAGGYNEQFF TGTGCCAGCAGTTTCTGGGCGGGAGGGTATAATGAGCAGTTCTTC few TRBV7-3 TRBD2 TRBJ2-1
CASGPVVTYTDTQYF TGTGCTAGTGGTCCCGTTGTGACTTACACAGATACGCAGTATTTT . TRBV12-5 . TRBJ2-3
CATSSLWTGVMNTEAFF TGTGCCACCAGCAGCCTCTGGACAGGGGTGATGAACACTGAAGCTTTCTTT few TRBV15 TRBD1 TRBJ1-1
CASSPGQTYNEQFF TGCGCCAGCAGCCCTGGACAGACCTACAATGAGCAGTTCTTC . TRBV5-1 . TRBJ2-1
CASSQVQGSPYEQYF TGCGCCAGCAGCCAAGTACAGGGTTCCCCCTACGAGCAGTACTTC . TRBV4-1 . TRBJ2-7
CSSSLEGGSVQYF TGTTCCAGCAGCTTAGAGGGCGGGAGCGTGCAGTACTTC . TRBV7-9 TRBD2 TRBJ2-7
CASSSDRGTEAFF TGTGCCAGCAGCTCTGACCGAGGCACTGAAGCTTTCTTT . TRBV11-2 . TRBJ1-1
CASSNRTGGVEQYF TGTGCCAGCAGCAACCGGACGGGAGGAGTCGAGCAGTACTTC . TRBV21-1 . TRBJ2-7
CASSEVTSGGYTF TGCGCCAGCAGTGAGGTTACCTCCGGTGGCTACACCTTC . TRBV10-2 . TRBJ1-2
CASSLGRGNTEAFF TGTGCCAGCAGCTTAGGTCGAGGGAACACTGAAGCTTTCTTT . TRBV7-9 . TRBJ1-1
CATSRKAGGDYNEQFF TGTGCCACCAGCAGGAAGGCGGGAGGGGACTACAATGAGCAGTTCTTC . TRBV15 TRBD2 TRBJ2-1
CASSVTVGGYTF TGTGCCAGCAGTGTGACAGTAGGCGGCTACACCTTC . TRBV2 . TRBJ1-2
CSVSTGPNQPQHF TGCAGCGTTTCGACAGGGCCCAATCAGCCCCAGCATTTT . TRBV29-1 TRBD1 TRBJ1-5
CASSFGLAGGPDTQYF TGTGCCAGCAGCTTCGGGCTAGCGGGAGGCCCAGATACGCAGTATTTT . TRBV7-2 TRBD2 TRBJ2-3